These 4 T cell receptor beta chains share one sample of origin, sequenced in a study of cytomegalovirus exposure and HLA in healthy donors. With 60 Vbeta and 13 Jbeta primers, the PCR was carried out. Repertoires were generated with immunoSEQ multiplex PCR, while TCRdb's copy carries only in-frame clones and drops some. This table has around 100,000 clones, 70% appearing once. Sequenced sample: PBMCs. The receptor set was obtained from a man aged 40-50 years in good health and CMV-seropositive.

V usage is TRBV5-7 and J usage is TRBJ2-4, with D possibly being TRBD1 (5 bases). Being an ORF, TRBV5-7 has a function that is uncertain. The V and J ends lost 5 bases and 6 bases respectively, with 18 bases between them. This CDR3 is 15 amino acids long. The CDR3 DNA reads as TGTGCCAGCAGGTCACAGGTAAGGGTCCCAAACATTCAGTACTTC. It yields the protein CASRSQVRVPNIQYF.

The chain recombines TRBV7-3 with TRBJ2-3; TRBD1 might be the D (5 bases). V lost 5 bases, J lost 1 base, and 13 bases lay in between. The CDR3 spans 15 residues. Germline V gives CDR1 SGHTA, CDR2 FQGTGA. The CDR3 region is CASSRRGGRTDTQYF. DNA for the CDR3: TGTGCCAGCAGCCGAAGGGGCGGCCGCACAGATACGCAGTATTTT.

The rearrangement uses TRBV7-2 and TRBJ2-1, with 9 bases identical to TRBD2. The CDR3 has 14 amino acids. Germline V CDR1 and CDR2: SGHTA, FQGNSA. V lost 1 base and J lost 12; bases outside the gene matches: 7. DNA of the CDR3: TGTGCCAGCAGCTTAGTAGCGGGAGATTGGGTGCAGTTCTTC. Amino acid sequence: CASSLVAGDWVQFF.

The chain has TRBV30 and TRBJ2-4, with D maybe TRBD2 (6 bases). The length of the CDR3 is 16 residues. Per the germline V gene, CDR1 is GTSNPN and CDR2 is SVGIG (reference sequence). V was shortened by 1 base and J by 0 bases, with 13 bases between the two germline ends. The CDR3 protein is CAWSEEGWVAKNIQYF. In DNA, the CDR3 is TGTGCCTGGAGTGAGGAGGGATGGGTAGCCAAAAACATTCAGTACTTC.